The subject of this entry is one TCR beta chain. Its antigen is currently unknown. Whether given at about 4 or about 12 weeks, second doses were pooled. The record originates from a study of T cell responses to AZD1222 COVID-19 vaccine. Study findings and constraints: Baseline antibody screening turned up just six seropositive AZD1222 recipients. Nearly half of unique spike-specific TCRs reportedly avoided B.1.351 and B.1.1.7 mutated regions. Breadth and depth of Spike-specific TCRs rose after two AZD1222 doses.

The CDR3 runs 13 residues. J was trimmed by 6 bases and V by 2 bases; bases with no gene match: 1. Per germline, CDR1 SGHDT and CDR2 YYEEEE. Produced via immunoSEQ multiplex PCR; TCRdb's table is partial and in-frame only. The sample lists 80,000 to 100,000 clones, 85% to 90% occurring once. This sequence was found in an adult who received the AZD1222 COVID-19 vaccine. V and J are TRBV5-6 and TRBJ1-2, with TRBD1 matching over 10 bases. Specimen: peripheral blood, collected 28 days after the second AZD1222 dose. The CDR3, as DNA: TGTGCCAGCAGCTTCGGGACAGGGGATGGCTACACCTTC. Its translation is CASSFGTGDGYTF.